This T cell receptor beta chain was sequenced during a study of T cell clonality in common variable immunodeficiency. Study outcomes and limitations: Fewer deletions and N-nucleotide insertions were reportedly seen in common variable immunodeficiency TCR beta sequences. Shared TCRbeta clones were fewer between CVID subjects than controls. Repertoire-complication correlations in CVID were limited by patient heterogeneity.

Patients and controls were mostly of Caucasian heritage. This clone was picked up many times. Its cognate antigen is unknown. Data came from immunoSEQ multiplex PCR; TCRdb stores just in-frame clones and leaves some out. Reported are tens of thousands of clones, none seen only once; the ten largest carry approximately 13%. This TCR was recovered from a person between 18 and 75 years old in good health. The sequenced material came from peripheral blood mononuclear cells.

CDR3 loop: CASSDNYEQYF. The CDR3 DNA, read in part, is TGTGCCAGCAGTGACAACTACGAG. The chain carries TRBV6-1 and TRBJ2-7; D unresolved. The missing CDR3 end, 3 residues past where the read stops, is filled in from the germline J gene. V dropped 3 bases and J dropped 3 bases, with 3 bases sitting between them. Germline loops: CDR1 MNHNS, CDR2 SASEGT. The length of the CDR3 is 11 residues.